The present T cell receptor beta chain was sequenced within a study of blood T cell repertoires in COVID-19. Sequencing used immunoSEQ multiplex PCR; TCRdb keeps in-frame clones, though not all of them. The data contain about 25,000 clones, 70% to 85% of them singletons. Trimming removed 5 bases from V and 6 bases from J; junction bases left unmatched: 12. In germline, CDR1 is LNHNV, CDR2 YYDKDF (reference sequence). The CDR3 consists of 15 residues. The gene calls are TRBV15 and TRBJ1-2, with 7 bases matching TRBD1. This receptor was taken from a man older than 75 with active or convalescent COVID-19. Sequencing was done on a sample of peripheral blood. In DNA form, the CDR3 reads TGTGCCACCAGCTTATGGGCCGAGGGGGCGGATGGCTACACCTTC. This encodes CATSLWAEGADGYTF.